The clone carrying this T cell receptor (beta chain) was seen ten or more times. Its antigen is as yet unknown. This specimen belongs to a study of T cell repertoires in cytomegalovirus infection. Across the study: An indication of both CMV infection and matching HLA type came from public TCR beta signatures.

The CDR3 runs to 17 residues. Trimming removed 1 base from V and 8 bases from J; junction bases left unmatched: 11. Germline V CDR1 and CDR2: SGHVS, FNYEAQ. MiXCR, run by TCRdb on the reads, gives a single entry per CDR3 protein. Of fewer than 550,000 distinct CDR3 sequences listed, 16% are singletons. Findings and caveats of the study: Predominance within the ex vivo response was attributable to HLA-C-restricted CMV-specific TCR beta clonotypes. Of the TCR beta families, the public ones yielded a cumulative frequency that identified carriers of CMV plus the relevant HLA.

Sequencing input: CD8+ T cells from PBMCs. This clonotype was sampled from a human donor in good health (CMV status not recorded). Some clones in this sample may be carry-over from other donors' samples. The chain couples TRBV7-6 to TRBJ2-1; 10 bases are a match to TRBD2. The CDR3: CASSLGVAGGIPDEQFF. CDR3 DNA: TGTGCCAGCAGCTTAGGGGTAGCGGGGGGTATACCCGATGAGCAGTTCTTC.